These 13 T cell receptor beta chains share one sample of origin, sequenced in a study of vaccination and CD4 T cells after COVID-19. These receptors have no known antigen. The Oncomine TCR Beta short-read assay was applied to DNA of cultured CD4+ T cells. Via MiXCR, TCRdb re-called the PCR reads, giving one row per CDR3 protein. The sample comprises about 20,000 distinct CDR3 sequences, about three fifths of which are singletons, and roughly 10% rests with the top ten. The treatment denotes: 10-day PBMC culture with coronavirus spike peptide pools or control peptides (ViraFEST assay). The sequencing sample was made of CD4+ T cells from blood, cultured in vitro. These receptors were obtained from a human donor who had recovered from COVID-19.

The chain uses TRBV6-1 and TRBJ1-1; the D is unclear. Trimming pared 6 bases from V and 6 bases from J, leaving 14 bases between. The length of the CDR3 is 13 residues. Germline CDR1 MNHNS, CDR2 SASEGT. CDR3 sequence reads: CASRGTGRSEAFF. The CDR3 DNA is TGTGCCAGCAGAGGTACTGGTCGGTCTGAAGCTTTCTTT.

This clonotype showed up just a few times. Here the CDR3 reads CSARRDYTGELFF. CDR3 coding DNA: TGCAGTGCGCGCCGCGACTACACCGGGGAGCTGTTTTTT. V and J are TRBV20-1 and TRBJ2-2, with no clear D. Between the trimmed V and J ends, which lost 6 bases and 3 bases, there was a span of 11 bases. Germline CDR1 DFQATT, CDR2 SNEGSKA (reference sequence). The CDR3 is 13 amino acids.

This clonotype appeared a few times. This rearrangement joins TRBV20-1 to TRBJ1-3, with D unresolved. This CDR3 contains 12 residues. The germline V gene encodes CDR1 DFQATT and CDR2 SNEGSKA (reference sequence). V was clipped by 3 bases and J by 7 bases, with 10 bases between them. The CDR3 here is CSARGKRNTIYF. The CDR3 coding sequence is TGCAGTGCTAGGGGGAAGAGGAACACCATATATTTT.

The gene calls are TRBV10-1 and TRBJ1-1; a possible D gene is TRBD1 (6 bases). CDR3 length: 14 residues. Germline CDR1 and CDR2: WNHNN and SYGVQD (reference sequence). The V gene lost 3 bases and the J gene lost 4 bases, with 12 bases spanning the gap. CDR3 sequence: CASSEYREGTEAFF. Here the CDR3 DNA reads TGCGCCAGCAGTGAATACAGGGAAGGCACTGAAGCTTTCTTT.

This chain joins TRBV7-2 and TRBJ2-1; 9 bases are shared with TRBD2. The CDR3 is 15 residues long. Trimming cost V 5 bases and J 6 bases; bases outside gene matches: 8. Germline-derived CDR1 and CDR2 are SGHTA and FQGNSA. For the CDR3, the DNA is TGTGCCAGCAGCCCTATAGCGGGAGAGCGCAATGAGCAGTTCTTC. Amino acid sequence: CASSPIAGERNEQFF.

Of note for this clonotype: Germline and junction disagree at one end, which may indicate a read error. The chain links TRBV30 to TRBJ1-1; 7 nucleotides line up with TRBD1. The CDR3 has 13 residues. Germline V gives CDR1 GTSNPN, CDR2 SVGIG (reference sequence). The CDR3 is CAWSGTGPTGAFF. In DNA form, the CDR3 reads TGTGCCTGGAGTGGGACAGGCCCTACTGGAGCTTTCTTT.

The chain joins TRBV20-1 to TRBJ2-3, with 9 bases identical to TRBD1. The CDR3 loop spans 14 amino acids. CDR1 is DFQATT and CDR2 is SNEGSKA in the germline V gene (reference sequence). With V trimmed by 3 bases and J by 3 bases, 4 bases remained unmatched. CDR3 sequence (DNA): TGCAGTGCTAGCGACAGGGGGGGAACAGATACGCAGTATTTT. Its translation: CSASDRGGTDTQYF.

The rearrangement uses TRBV11-2 and TRBJ1-1; D is perhaps TRBD1 (5 bases). Trimming cost V 2 bases and J 1 base, with 8 bases left between them. The CDR3 contains 14 residues. The V gene's germline CDR1 is SGHAT and CDR2 FQNNGV. The CDR3 is CASSLWQGNTEAFF. In DNA form, the CDR3 reads TGTGCCAGCAGCTTATGGCAGGGGAACACTGAAGCTTTCTTT. Full variable domain (remainder filled in from reference TRBV11-2 and TRBJ1-1): EAGVAQSPRYKIIEKRQSVAFWCNPISGHATLYWYQQILGQGPKLLIQFQNNGVVDDSQLPKDRFSAERLKGVDSTLKIQPAKLEDSAVYLCASSLWQGNTEAFFGQGTRLTVV.

This clonotype was observed a handful of times. The chain is built from TRBV24-1 and TRBJ1-5; D gene uncertain. CDR1 is KGHDR and CDR2 is SFDVKD in the germline V gene. The CDR3 extends over 16 amino acids. The V end was cut by 2 bases, the J end by 3 bases, with 13 bases between. CDR3 sequence: CATSDSQVAPNQPQHF. The CDR3 DNA reads as TGTGCCACCAGTGATTCGCAGGTGGCCCCCAATCAGCCCCAGCATTTT.

The chain combines TRBV29-1 with TRBJ1-2, with 9 nucleotides matching TRBD1. Unmatched junction bases numbered 3, after V lost 7 bases and J lost 6 bases. CDR1 is SQVTM and CDR2 is ANQGSEA in the germline V gene. This CDR3 spans 11 amino acids. The CDR3: CSDRQGDGYTF. The CDR3 region has the DNA TGCAGCGACCGACAGGGGGATGGCTACACCTTC.

This clonotype was detected only a few times. The rearrangement links TRBV30 to TRBJ1-5; D might be TRBD1 (5 bases). Germline assignment: CDR1 GTSNPN and CDR2 SVGIG (reference sequence). The V and J ends lost 5 bases and 7 bases respectively, with 12 bases between them. This CDR3 is 12 amino acids long. The CDR3 DNA follows: TGTGCCTGGGGGCTTCAGGGCCAGCCCCAGCATTTT. It is translated as CAWGLQGQPQHF.

The chain joins TRBV5-6 to TRBJ1-1; D unresolved. Per germline, CDR1 SGHDT and CDR2 YYEEEE. With 0 bases removed from V and 8 bases from J, the gap between germline ends came to 11 bases. The CDR3 is 13 residues long. CDR3 coding DNA: TGTGCCAGCAGCTTGGTGTGGAAAGCGGAAGCTTTCTTT. As protein: CASSLVWKAEAFF.

By sample share, this clonotype is medium-sized. The CDR3 loop is CAISERGLGYGYTF. CDR3 sequence (DNA): TGTGCCATCAGTGAGAGGGGATTAGGCTATGGCTACACCTTC. V usage is TRBV10-3 and J usage is TRBJ1-2; tentatively, D is TRBD1 (5 bases). V lost 2 bases and J lost 4, with 11 bases in between. This CDR3 region has 14 residues. Germline values: CDR1 ENHRY, CDR2 SYGVKD.